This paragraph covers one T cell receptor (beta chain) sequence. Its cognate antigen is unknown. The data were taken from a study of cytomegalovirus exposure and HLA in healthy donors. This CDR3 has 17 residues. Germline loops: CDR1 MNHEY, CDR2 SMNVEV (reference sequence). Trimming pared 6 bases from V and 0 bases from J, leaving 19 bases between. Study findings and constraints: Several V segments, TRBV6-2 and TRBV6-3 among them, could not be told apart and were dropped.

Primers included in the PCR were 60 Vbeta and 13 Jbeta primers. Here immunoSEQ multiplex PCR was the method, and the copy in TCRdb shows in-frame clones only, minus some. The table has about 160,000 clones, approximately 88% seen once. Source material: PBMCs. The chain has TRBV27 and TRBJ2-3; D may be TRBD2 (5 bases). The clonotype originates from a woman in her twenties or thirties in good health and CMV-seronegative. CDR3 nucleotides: TGTGCCAGCAGCATCGGACTGACCCATTTAAGCACAGATACGCAGTATTTT. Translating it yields CASSIGLTHLSTDTQYF.